These T cell receptor beta chains were read from a single sample in a study of T cells in Graves' hyperthyroidism and ophthalmopathy. TCRdb passed the multiplex PCR reads through MiXCR, listing each CDR3 protein once. This table has 280,000 or so distinct CDR3 sequences, 15% appearing once. Material: blood. These receptor sequences come from a woman aged 50 to 60 with Graves' hyperthyroidism that later progressed to Graves' ophthalmopathy. Both conserved end residues are part of each CDR3. The order of the fields is CDR3 length, V gene, J gene, CDR3 protein.

>14|TRBV3-1|TRBJ1-1
CASSQAHRDTEAFF
>17|TRBV5-1|TRBJ1-6
CASSTERQGAQGSPLHF
>14|TRBV28|TRBJ2-1
CASSPMDRYNEQFF
>15|TRBV5-5|TRBJ1-3
CASSLGLSSGNTIYF
>13|TRBV30|TRBJ1-5
CAWSEQTRWPQHF
>12|TRBV13|TRBJ1-5
CASSFRDQPQHF
>16|TRBV20-1|TRBJ2-5
CSAPRSFGEGEETQYF
>12|TRBV24-1|TRBJ2-1
CATSAGRNEQFF
>14|TRBV20-1|TRBJ2-3
CSARDKQRTDTQYF
>15|TRBV7-2|TRBJ1-2
CASSYYPPRGGGYTF
>12|TRBV5-1|TRBJ2-7
CASGPSPYEQYF
>17|TRBV7-9|TRBJ1-4
CASSTPIPGQGGEKLFF
>15|TRBV5-8|TRBJ1-5
CASSADGVVNQPQHF
>17|TRBV9|TRBJ2-4
CASSVGGGRAAKNIQYF
>13|TRBV7-8|TRBJ2-1
CASRPTDPNEQFF
>12|TRBV20-1|TRBJ1-5
CSADRGRQPQHF
>14|TRBV28|TRBJ2-5
CASSGVPGRETQYF
>16|TRBV12-3/TRBV12-4|TRBJ2-6
CASSEWLRSGANVLTF
>13|TRBV11-3|TRBJ2-5
CASSPRSEETQYF
>16|TRBV3-1|TRBJ2-3
CASSQDRASGTDTRYF
>15|TRBV11-2|TRBJ2-5
CASSQFRDRDETQYF
>13|TRBV20-1|TRBJ2-1
CSAVLAGVSRLFF
>16|TRBV7-9|TRBJ2-4
CAGSSMTGRGIGDQYF
>15|TRBV28|TRBJ2-1
CASRTTSGRGDEQFF
>13|TRBV3-1|TRBJ1-5
CASSPTPEQPQHF
>11|TRBV10-3|TRBJ2-5
CAISESETRYF
>14|TRBV7-9|TRBJ1-1
CASRAPGPNTEAFF